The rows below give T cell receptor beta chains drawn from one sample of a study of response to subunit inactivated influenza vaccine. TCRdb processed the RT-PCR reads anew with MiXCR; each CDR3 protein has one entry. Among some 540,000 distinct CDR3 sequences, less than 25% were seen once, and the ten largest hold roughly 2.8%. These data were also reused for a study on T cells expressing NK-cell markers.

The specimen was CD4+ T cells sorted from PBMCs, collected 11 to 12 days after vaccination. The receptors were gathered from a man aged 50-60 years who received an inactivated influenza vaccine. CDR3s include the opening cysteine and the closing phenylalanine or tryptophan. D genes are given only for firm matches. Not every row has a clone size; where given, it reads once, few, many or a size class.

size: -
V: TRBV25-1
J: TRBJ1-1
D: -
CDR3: CASMRTTNTEAFF
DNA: TGTGCCAGCATGAGGACAACGAACACTGAAGCTTTCTTT

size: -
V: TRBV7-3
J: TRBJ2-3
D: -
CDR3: CASSHNSGDTQYF
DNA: TGTGCCAGCAGCCATAATAGCGGAGATACGCAGTATTTT

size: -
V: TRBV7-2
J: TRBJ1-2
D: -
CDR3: CASSSSPGTFYGYTF
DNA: TGTGCCAGCAGCTCTTCCCCCGGGACATTCTATGGCTACACCTTC

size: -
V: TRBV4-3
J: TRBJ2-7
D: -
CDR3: CASSQDWGISYEQYF
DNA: TGCGCCAGCAGCCAAGATTGGGGCATATCCTACGAGCAGTACTTC

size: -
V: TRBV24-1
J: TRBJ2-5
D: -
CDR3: CATSDLGGGQETQYF
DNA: TGTGCCACTAGTGATTTGGGTGGGGGGCAAGAGACCCAGTACTTC

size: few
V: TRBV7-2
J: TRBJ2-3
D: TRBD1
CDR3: CASSFRDRADTQYF
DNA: TGTGCCAGCAGCTTCCGGGACAGGGCAGATACGCAGTATTTT

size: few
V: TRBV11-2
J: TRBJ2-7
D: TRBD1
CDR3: CASTPSGRPGQGRYEQYF
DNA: TGTGCCAGCACCCCGTCCGGGCGCCCGGGACAGGGGAGGTACGAGCAGTACTTC

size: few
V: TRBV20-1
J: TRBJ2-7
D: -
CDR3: CSARRTNYYEQYF
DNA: TGCAGTGCTAGAAGGACTAACTACTACGAGCAGTACTTC

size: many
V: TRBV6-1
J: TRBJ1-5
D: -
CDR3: CASSGGGNQPQHF
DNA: TGTGCCAGCAGTGGAGGGGGCAATCAGCCCCAGCATTTT

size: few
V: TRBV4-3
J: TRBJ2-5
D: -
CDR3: CASSQEPTNRVETQYF
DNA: TGCGCCAGCAGCCAAGAACCGACCAACAGGGTAGAGACCCAGTACTTC

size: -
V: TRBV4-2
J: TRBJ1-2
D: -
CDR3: CASSHLGKDGYTF
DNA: TGTGCCAGCAGCCATCTTGGCAAGGATGGCTACACCTTC

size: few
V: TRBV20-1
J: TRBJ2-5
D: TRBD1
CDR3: CSSAYRGKETQYF
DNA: TGCAGTTCGGCTTACAGGGGGAAAGAGACCCAGTACTTC

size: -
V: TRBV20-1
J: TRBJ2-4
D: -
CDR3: CSARPGPPRDIQNF
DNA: TGCAGTGCTAGACCGGGACCGCCTCGGGACATTCAGAACTTC

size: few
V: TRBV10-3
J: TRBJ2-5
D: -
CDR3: CAISGSRETQYF
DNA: TGTGCCATCAGTGGTAGCCGGGAGACCCAGTACTTC

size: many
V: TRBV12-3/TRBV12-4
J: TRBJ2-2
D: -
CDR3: CASSLGGRTGELFF
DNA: TGTGCCAGCAGTTTAGGGGGTCGCACCGGGGAGCTGTTTTTT

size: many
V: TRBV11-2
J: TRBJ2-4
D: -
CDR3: CASSPDRFLAKNIQYF
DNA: TGTGCCAGCAGCCCAGACAGGTTTCTAGCCAAAAACATTCAGTACTTC

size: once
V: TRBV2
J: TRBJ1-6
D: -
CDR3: CASRPQGSPLHF
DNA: TGTGCCAGCAGACCCCAGGGTTCACCCCTCCACTTT

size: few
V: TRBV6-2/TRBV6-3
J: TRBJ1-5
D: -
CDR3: CASSYAGGNQPQHF
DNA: TGTGCCAGCAGTTACGCGGGGGGCAATCAGCCCCAGCATTTT

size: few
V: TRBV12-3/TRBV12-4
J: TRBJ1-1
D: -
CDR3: CASRMHTGNTEAFF
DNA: TGTGCCAGCAGAATGCATACAGGGAACACTGAAGCTTTCTTT

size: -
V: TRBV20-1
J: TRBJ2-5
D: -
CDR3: CSARVIGRQTQYF
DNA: TGCAGTGCTAGAGTTATAGGGAGGCAGACCCAGTACTTC